Below, 22 T cell receptor beta chains from the same sample are listed, as sequenced in a study of spatial heterogeneity in lung cancer. MiXCR was run by TCRdb on the 5' RACE reads, yielding one entry per CDR3 protein. The sample records about 85,000 distinct CDR3 sequences, about 20% being singletons. Time point defined: sample taken at primary tumor resection. Material for sequencing was whole RNA from tumor, nontumor lung or frozen PBMC, left unsorted. The sample here was PBMCs, taken at surgery. These receptors were taken from a male donor with early-stage non-small cell lung cancer.

This clonotype turned up a few times. The chain is built from TRBV5-6 and TRBJ2-5, with 8 nucleotides matching TRBD2. Unmatched junction bases numbered 13, after V lost 4 bases and J lost 5 bases. CDR1 and CDR2 (germline): SGHDT, YYEEEE. The CDR3 has 16 amino acids. CDR3 protein: CASSHGVAGLQETQYF. The CDR3 DNA is TGTGCCAGCAGCCACGGGGTAGCGGGGCTGCAGGAGACCCAGTACTTC.

The chain links TRBV6-2 or TRBV6-3 to TRBJ2-5; 8 positions agree with TRBD1. The germline gives CDR1 MNHEY, CDR2 SVGEGT. Trimming removed 6 bases from V and 3 bases from J; junction bases left unmatched: 6. This CDR3 comprises 14 residues. CDR3 nucleotide sequence: TGTGCCAGCAGGCTCTGGACAGGGAAAGAGACCCAGTACTTC. Its translation: CASRLWTGKETQYF.

This clonotype was detected only a few times. The rearrangement uses TRBV7-3 and TRBJ1-3, with D possibly being TRBD1 (5 bases). V lost 7 bases and J lost 1, with 14 bases in between. Germline CDR1 reads SGHTA; CDR2 reads FQGTGA. This CDR3 has 15 residues. CDR3 residues: CASTLKEGSGNTIYF. The CDR3 DNA reads TGTGCCAGCACCCTTAAGGAGGGGTCTGGAAACACCATATATTTT.

This clonotype was detected only a few times. The V and J genes are TRBV6-5 and TRBJ2-7; no reliable D call. Germline values: CDR1 MNHEY, CDR2 SVGAGI. The V gene lost 6 bases and the J gene lost 3 bases, with 18 bases spanning the gap. The CDR3 runs to 15 residues. The CDR3 bases are TGTGCCAGCAGACTGGACGGAACCCTCGGCTACGAGCAGTACTTC. Protein product: CASRLDGTLGYEQYF.

The CDR3 loop reads CASSLGGMNTEAFF. The CDR3 DNA reads as TGTGCCAGCAGCTTAGGGGGGATGAACACTGAAGCTTTCTTT. The genes are TRBV7-3 and TRBJ1-1; D is perhaps TRBD1 (5 bases). Per the germline V gene, CDR1 is SGHTA and CDR2 is FQGTGA. V gave up 2 bases and J gave up 0 bases, with 7 bases separating them. The CDR3 consists of 14 residues.

This clonotype was seen only a few times. The CDR3 loop reads CASQTGTGNEKLFF. As DNA, the CDR3 is TGTGCCAGCCAGACCGGGACAGGCAATGAAAAACTGTTTTTT. The chain joins TRBV19 to TRBJ1-4; TRBD1 aligns across 8 bases. Trimming at V came to 9 bases and at J to 5 bases, leaving 8 bases not matched to a gene. The CDR3 is made up of 14 amino acids. In germline, CDR1 is LNHDA, CDR2 SQIVND (reference sequence).

This clonotype was seen ten or more times. The chain combines TRBV6-1 with TRBJ2-3, with D unresolved. Germline CDR1 reads MNHNS; CDR2 reads SASEGT. Between the trimmed V and J ends, which lost 6 bases and 1 base, there was a span of 2 bases. The CDR3 length is 11 residues. CDR3 bases: TGTGCCAGCAGCCGCACAGATACGCAGTATTTT. As protein: CASSRTDTQYF.

There are a few counts of this clonotype. The chain uses TRBV6-2 or TRBV6-3 and TRBJ1-5, with a possible D match to TRBD1 (5 bases). Trimming pared 7 bases from V and 5 bases from J, leaving 12 bases between. The length of the CDR3 is 13 residues. CDR1 and CDR2 (germline): MNHEY, SVGEGT. For the CDR3, the DNA is TGTGCCAGCACTTTGACAGCCTATCAGCCCCAGCATTTT. Its translation is CASTLTAYQPQHF.

This chain joins TRBV10-3 and TRBJ2-5; maybe TRBD1 (6 bases). The CDR3 totals 13 residues. Germline V gene sequence: CDR1 ENHRY, CDR2 SYGVKD. V was trimmed by 6 bases and J by 4 bases, leaving 12 bases between them. The CDR3 DNA follows: TGTGCCATCAGCAACAGGGAAGGAGAGACCCAGTACTTC. Protein: CAISNREGETQYF.

This clonotype occurred a few times. The chain is built from TRBV5-1 and TRBJ2-7; weak D call: TRBD2 (6 bases). Germline CDR1 SGHRS, CDR2 YFSETQ. CDR3 length equals 14 residues. The V end lost 4 bases, the J end lost 5 bases, and 16 bases lay between the germline ends. The CDR3 bases are TGCGCCAGCAGCATCCAGACTAGTTCTAACGAGCAGTACTTC. Translating it yields CASSIQTSSNEQYF.

The rearrangement uses TRBV5-1 and TRBJ2-3; 10 bases match TRBD2. V lost 4 bases and J lost 3; bases outside the gene matches: 11. The CDR3 consists of 17 residues. Germline V gene lookup returns CDR1 SGHRS and CDR2 YFSETQ. CDR3 DNA sequence: TGCGCCAGCAGCCCTCGTCTAGCGGGAGTGCTTACAGATACGCAGTATTTT. As protein: CASSPRLAGVLTDTQYF.

This clonotype appeared many times. The J gene is TRBJ2-1, the V gene TRBV27; no reliable D call. Between the trimmed V and J ends, which lost 0 bases and 6 bases, there was a span of 12 bases. The CDR3 is made up of 15 amino acids. The germline CDR1 and CDR2 sequences are MNHEY and SMNVEV (reference sequence). The DNA of the CDR3 is TGTGCCAGCAGTTTATCGTGGCAGAAGGGCAATGAGCAGTTCTTC. As protein: CASSLSWQKGNEQFF.

This clonotype has only a few counts. The chain links TRBV5-8 to TRBJ2-3, with D uncertain. CDR1 is SGHTS and CDR2 is YDEGEE in the germline V gene. Deletions cut 4 bases from V and 3 bases from J, with 18 bases between. The CDR3 runs 16 residues. CDR3 protein: CASSAQIPRLTDTQYF. The CDR3 nucleotides read TGTGCCAGCAGCGCCCAGATTCCGCGACTTACAGATACGCAGTATTTT.

This clonotype has ten or more counts. The rearrangement uses TRBV11-3 and TRBJ2-2; D is ambiguous. Germline CDR1 SGHNT, CDR2 YENEEA. This CDR3 is built from 15 residues. Trimming cost V 1 base and J 3 bases, with 9 bases left between them. The CDR3 coding sequence is TGTGCCAGCAGCTTAGGAGTGATGGACACCGGGGAGCTGTTTTTT. Translating gives CASSLGVMDTGELFF.

The rearrangement links TRBV5-1 to TRBJ2-7; TRBD1 might be the D (5 bases). The V gene's germline CDR1 is SGHRS and CDR2 YFSETQ. The CDR3 has 13 amino acids. Trimming removed 3 bases from V and 3 bases from J, with 10 bases in between. DNA of the CDR3: TGCGCCAGCAGCTCTCGGCAGGGCTACGAGCAGTACTTC. Translating it yields CASSSRQGYEQYF.

This clonotype was counted between two and nine times. This chain uses TRBV3-1 with TRBJ2-5; TRBD2 agrees at 7 bases. CDR1 LGHDT and CDR2 YNNKEL come from the germline V gene (reference sequence). This CDR3 has 13 amino acids. The V segment lost 3 bases and the J segment 4 bases; nucleotides outside the gene matches: 2. CDR3 sequence (DNA): TGTGCCAGCAGCCAGGCGGGAGTAGAGACCCAGTACTTC. Translating gives CASSQAGVETQYF.

The sample holds a few counts of this clonotype. V usage is TRBV18 and J usage is TRBJ2-7; perhaps D is TRBD1 or TRBD2 (5 bases each). The CDR3 is 15 amino acids. Germline loops: CDR1 KGHSH, CDR2 LQKENI. Trimming cost V 2 bases and J 4 bases, with 15 bases left between them. The CDR3 reads CASSPLDNPGYEQYF. In DNA, the CDR3 is TGTGCCAGCTCACCATTGGACAACCCGGGGTACGAGCAGTACTTC.

The chain uses TRBV7-2 and TRBJ2-1; 9 bases are a match to TRBD1. Germline V lookup: CDR1 SGHTA, CDR2 FQGNSA. CDR3 length: 12 amino acids. V was pared by 2 bases and J by 13 bases, with 3 bases of the junction left unmatched. CDR3 sequence reads: CASSLPGQGQFF. The CDR3, as DNA: TGTGCCAGCAGCTTACCGGGACAGGGACAGTTCTTC.

The J gene is TRBJ2-5, the V gene TRBV29-1; D is undetermined. The CDR3 sequence is 11 residues long. The V gene lost 7 bases and the J gene lost 13 bases, with 19 bases spanning the gap. Germline loops: CDR1 SQVTM, CDR2 ANQGSEA. CDR3 amino acids: CSALAAPRRYF. CDR3 bases: TGCAGCGCTCTCGCGGCGCCCCGGCGGTACTTC.

This clonotype was seen repeatedly, ten times or more. This chain joins TRBV5-5 and TRBJ2-1, with D unresolved. The length of the CDR3 is 14 residues. Germline assignment: CDR1 SGHKS and CDR2 YYEKEE (reference sequence). The V and J ends lost 4 bases and 0 bases respectively, with 8 bases between them. CDR3 nucleotide sequence: TGTGCCAGCAGCCCCTCCAGCTCCTACAATGAGCAGTTCTTC. It translates to CASSPSSSYNEQFF.

The CDR3 DNA sequence: TGTGCCAGCAGCCCTTCGACAGAAACCGGGGAGCTGTTTTTT. As protein: CASSPSTETGELFF. The genes are TRBV7-9 and TRBJ2-2; D possibly corresponds to TRBD1 (5 bases). Germline V lookup: CDR1 SEHNR, CDR2 FQNEAQ (reference sequence). The germline V and J ends were trimmed by 5 bases and 5 bases, with 12 bases remaining between them. The CDR3 is 14 residues long. The full variable domain, its missing parts supplied by reference TRBV7-9 and TRBJ2-2, is DTGVSQNPRHKITKRGQNVTFRCDPISEHNRLYWYRQTLGQGPEFLTYFQNEAQLEKSRLLSDRFSAERPKGSFSTLEIQRTEQGDSAMYLCASSPSTETGELFFGEGSRLTVL.

This clonotype was seen at least ten times. This rearrangement joins TRBV29-1 to TRBJ2-5; TRBD2 might be the D (5 bases). The length of the CDR3 is 12 residues. Germline V gene data show CDR1 as SQVTM and CDR2 as ANQGSEA. Trimming took 7 bases from V and 4 from J, leaving 13 bases between them. CDR3 nucleotides: TGCAGCGCCAAGACGGGGTTAGAGACCCAGTACTTC. Its protein product is CSAKTGLETQYF.